This TCR beta chain comes out of a study of blood T cell repertoires in COVID-19. Across the study: Samples of COVID-19 (acute and convalescent) were obtained from the United States, Italy and Spain. Sources were T cells, B-cell-depleted T cells, or PBMCs; the material itself was cDNA or gDNA.

As handled by the study authors: Amplifying reference gene primers gave estimates of nucleated cell counts. Produced via immunoSEQ multiplex PCR; TCRdb's table is partial and in-frame only. The V and J calls and clone size were taken over from that table, and D and trimming were inferred from the DNA. The sample holds 150,000 to 200,000 clones, around 84% seen once. The V segment lost 6 bases and the J segment 3 bases; nucleotides outside the gene matches: 7. This CDR3 contains 15 residues. Germline loops: CDR1 MNHEY, CDR2 SVGAGI. This receptor was identified in a man in his fifties with active or convalescent COVID-19. The chain links TRBV6-5 to TRBJ2-3; 9 bases are a match to TRBD2. Material: peripheral blood. The CDR3 nucleotides read TGTGCCAGCAGAACCGGGACTAGCACGACAGATACGCAGTATTTT. Residues: CASRTGTSTTDTQYF.